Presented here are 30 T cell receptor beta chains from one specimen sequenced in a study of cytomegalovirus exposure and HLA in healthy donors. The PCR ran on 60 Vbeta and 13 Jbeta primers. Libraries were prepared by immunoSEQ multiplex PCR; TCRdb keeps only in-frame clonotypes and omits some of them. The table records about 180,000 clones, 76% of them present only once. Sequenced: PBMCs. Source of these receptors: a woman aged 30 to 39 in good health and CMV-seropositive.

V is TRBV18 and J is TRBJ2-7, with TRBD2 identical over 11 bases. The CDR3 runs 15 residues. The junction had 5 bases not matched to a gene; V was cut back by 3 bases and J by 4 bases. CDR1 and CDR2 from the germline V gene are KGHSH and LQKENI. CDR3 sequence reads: CASSPLAGGGYEQYF. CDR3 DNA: TGTGCCAGCTCACCGCTAGCGGGGGGCGGATACGAGCAGTACTTC.

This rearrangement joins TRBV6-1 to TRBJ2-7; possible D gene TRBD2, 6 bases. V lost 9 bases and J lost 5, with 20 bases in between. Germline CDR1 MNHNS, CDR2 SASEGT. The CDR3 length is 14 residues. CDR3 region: CASWGVPRWDEQYF. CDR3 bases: TGTGCCAGTTGGGGGGTTCCCCGATGGGACGAGCAGTACTTC.

CDR3 residues: CASSPGVGQPQHF. CDR3 in DNA: TGTGCCAGCAGCCCCGGGGTGGGTCAGCCCCAGCATTTT. This chain connects TRBV28 to TRBJ1-5; D is unclear. Trimming removed 6 bases at V and 6 bases at J, with 12 bases between. Germline V gene sequence: CDR1 MDHEN, CDR2 SYDVKM. The CDR3 has 13 residues.

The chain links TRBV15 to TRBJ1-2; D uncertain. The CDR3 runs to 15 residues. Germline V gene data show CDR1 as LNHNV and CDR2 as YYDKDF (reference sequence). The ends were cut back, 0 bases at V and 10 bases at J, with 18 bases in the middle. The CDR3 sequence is CATSRDRSRGRDYTF. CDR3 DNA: TGTGCCACCAGCAGAGATCGGAGCAGAGGGAGGGACTACACCTTC.

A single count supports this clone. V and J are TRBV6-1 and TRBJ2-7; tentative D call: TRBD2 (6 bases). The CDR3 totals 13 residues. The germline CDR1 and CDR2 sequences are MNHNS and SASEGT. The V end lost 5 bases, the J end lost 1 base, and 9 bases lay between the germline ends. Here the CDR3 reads CASSRDWSYEQYF. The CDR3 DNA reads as TGTGCCAGCAGTCGGGACTGGTCCTACGAGCAGTACTTC.

The CDR3 spells CASSLAPGRYEQYF. CDR3 coding DNA: TGCGCCAGCAGCTTGGCTCCGGGTCGGTACGAGCAGTACTTC. The rearrangement joins TRBV5-1 to TRBJ2-7; D remains ambiguous. Trimming took 0 bases from V and 4 from J, leaving 11 bases between them. The CDR3 length is 14 residues. CDR1 is SGHRS, CDR2 YFSETQ, per germline.

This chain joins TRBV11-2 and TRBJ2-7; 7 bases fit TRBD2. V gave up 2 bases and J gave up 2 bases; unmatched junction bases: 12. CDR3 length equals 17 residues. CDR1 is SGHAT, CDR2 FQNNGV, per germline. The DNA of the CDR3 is TGTGCCAGCAGCTTAACAATCCCAGCGGGACCTGCCTACGAGCAGTACTTC. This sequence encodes CASSLTIPAGPAYEQYF.

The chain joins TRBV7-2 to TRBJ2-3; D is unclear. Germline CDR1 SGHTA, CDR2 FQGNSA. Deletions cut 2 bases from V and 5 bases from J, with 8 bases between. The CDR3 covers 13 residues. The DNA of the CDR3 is TGTGCCAGCAGCTTAAATCGCGGAGATACGCAGTATTTT. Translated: CASSLNRGDTQYF.

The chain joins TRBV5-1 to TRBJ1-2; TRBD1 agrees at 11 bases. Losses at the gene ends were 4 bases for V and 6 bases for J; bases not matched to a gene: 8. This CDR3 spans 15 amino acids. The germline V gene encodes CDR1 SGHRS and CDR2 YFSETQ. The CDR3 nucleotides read TGCGCCAGCAGCGGGGCCGGGACAGGGGGTCATGGCTACACCTTC. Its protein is CASSGAGTGGHGYTF.

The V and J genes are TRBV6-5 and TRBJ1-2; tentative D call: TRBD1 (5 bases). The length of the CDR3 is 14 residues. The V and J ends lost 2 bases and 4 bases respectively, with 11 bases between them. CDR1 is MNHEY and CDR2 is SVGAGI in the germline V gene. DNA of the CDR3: TGTGCCAGCAGTTACGCGCGGCAGGGCTATGGCTACACCTTC. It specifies CASSYARQGYGYTF.

The CDR3 DNA sequence: TGTGCCACCAGCGGGCGGGAGACTCGTCGAAAACTGTTTTTT. Translated, it gives CATSGRETRRKLFF. The chain recombines TRBV15 with TRBJ1-4; D uncertain. CDR3 length: 14 residues. Trimming removed 5 bases from V and 10 bases from J, with 17 bases in between. Germline CDR1 and CDR2: LNHNV and YYDKDF (reference sequence). Using reference TRBV15 and TRBJ1-4 for the parts outside the CDR3, the full variable domain is DAMVIQNPRYQVTQFGKPVTLSCSQTLNHNVMYWYQQKSSQAPKLLFHYYDKDFNNEADTPDNFQSRRPNTSFCFLDIRSPGLGDTAMYLCATSGRETRRKLFFGSGTQLSVL.

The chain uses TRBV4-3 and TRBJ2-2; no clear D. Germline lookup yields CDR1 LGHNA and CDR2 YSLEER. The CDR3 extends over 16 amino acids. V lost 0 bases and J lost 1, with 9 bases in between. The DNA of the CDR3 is TGCGCCAGCAGCCAAGAGGAGACGAGGAACACCGGGGAGCTGTTTTTT. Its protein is CASSQEETRNTGELFF.

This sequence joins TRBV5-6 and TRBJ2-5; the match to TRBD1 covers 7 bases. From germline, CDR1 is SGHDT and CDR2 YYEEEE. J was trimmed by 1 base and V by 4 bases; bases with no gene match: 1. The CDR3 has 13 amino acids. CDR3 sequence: CASSDRVQETQYF. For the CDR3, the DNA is TGTGCCAGCAGCGACAGGGTCCAAGAGACCCAGTACTTC.

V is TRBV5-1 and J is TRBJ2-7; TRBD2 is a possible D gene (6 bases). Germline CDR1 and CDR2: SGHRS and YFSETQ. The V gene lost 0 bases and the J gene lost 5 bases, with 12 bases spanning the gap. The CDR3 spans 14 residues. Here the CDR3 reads CASSLGRSGDEQYF. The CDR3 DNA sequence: TGCGCCAGCAGCTTGGGTCGGTCGGGGGACGAGCAGTACTTC.

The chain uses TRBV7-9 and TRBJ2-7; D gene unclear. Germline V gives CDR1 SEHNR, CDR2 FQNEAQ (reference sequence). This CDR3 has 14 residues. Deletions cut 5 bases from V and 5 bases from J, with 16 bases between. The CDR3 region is CASSITASENEQYF. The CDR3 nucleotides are TGTGCCAGCAGCATTACTGCGTCTGAGAACGAGCAGTACTTC. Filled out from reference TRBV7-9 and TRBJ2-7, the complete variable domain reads DTGVSQNPRHKITKRGQNVTFRCDPISEHNRLYWYRQTLGQGPEFLTYFQNEAQLEKSRLLSDRFSAERPKGSFSTLEIQRTEQGDSAMYLCASSITASENEQYFGPGTRLTVT.

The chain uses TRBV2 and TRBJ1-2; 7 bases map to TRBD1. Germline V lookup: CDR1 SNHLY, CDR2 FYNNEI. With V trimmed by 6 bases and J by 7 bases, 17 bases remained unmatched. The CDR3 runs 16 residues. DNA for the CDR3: TGTGCCAGCAGCGACCCCTCCGTTAGGGGGCCGGGTGGCTACACCTTC. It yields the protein CASSDPSVRGPGGYTF.

The CDR3 nucleotides are TGTGCCACGTGGGATATAGGTCCTGAAGGGGTCGAGCAGTACTTC. It is translated as CATWDIGPEGVEQYF. The chain joins TRBV6-6 to TRBJ2-5, with a tentative D call TRBD1 (5 bases). The DNA end lines up better with TRBJ2-7; the J call may be wrong. Per germline, CDR1 MNHNY and CDR2 SVGAGI (reference sequence). The CDR3 contains 15 residues.

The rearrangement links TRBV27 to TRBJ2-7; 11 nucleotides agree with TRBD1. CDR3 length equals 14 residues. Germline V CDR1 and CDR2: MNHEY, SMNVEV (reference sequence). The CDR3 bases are TGTGCAACCCGAATGGGGACAGGGGGCTACGAGCAGTACTTC. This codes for CATRMGTGGYEQYF.

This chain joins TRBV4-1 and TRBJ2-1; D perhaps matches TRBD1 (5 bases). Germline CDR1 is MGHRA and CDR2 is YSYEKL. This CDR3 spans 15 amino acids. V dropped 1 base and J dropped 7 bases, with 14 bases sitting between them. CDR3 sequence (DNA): TGCGCCAGCAGCCAAGTTAGGGTCAGGGCGAATGAGCAGTTCTTC. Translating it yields CASSQVRVRANEQFF.

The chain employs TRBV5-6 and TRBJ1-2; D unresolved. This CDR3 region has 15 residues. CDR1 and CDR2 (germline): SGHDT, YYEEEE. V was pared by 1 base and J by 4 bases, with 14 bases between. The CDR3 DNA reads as TGTGCCAGCAGCTTGAATTCCAACTACCTCTATGGCTACACCTTC. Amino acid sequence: CASSLNSNYLYGYTF.

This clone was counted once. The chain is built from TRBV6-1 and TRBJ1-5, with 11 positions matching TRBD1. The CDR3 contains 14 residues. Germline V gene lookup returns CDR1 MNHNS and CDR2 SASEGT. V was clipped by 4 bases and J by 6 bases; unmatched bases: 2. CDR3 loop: CASSGTGGRQPQHF. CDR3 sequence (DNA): TGTGCCAGCAGTGGGACAGGGGGCCGTCAGCCCCAGCATTTT.

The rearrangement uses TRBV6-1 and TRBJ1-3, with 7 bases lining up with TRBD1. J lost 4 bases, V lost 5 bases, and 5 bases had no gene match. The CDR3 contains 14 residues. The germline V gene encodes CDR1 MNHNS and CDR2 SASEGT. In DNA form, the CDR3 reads TGTGCCAGCAGTCTTGACAGGGCAGGAAACACCATATATTTT. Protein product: CASSLDRAGNTIYF.

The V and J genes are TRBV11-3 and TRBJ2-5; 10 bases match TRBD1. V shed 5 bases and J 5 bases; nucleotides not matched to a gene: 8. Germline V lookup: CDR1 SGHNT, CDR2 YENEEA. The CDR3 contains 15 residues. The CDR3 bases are TGTGCCAGCAGCCGGGACAGGGGCCCTTCGGAGACCCAGTACTTC. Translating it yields CASSRDRGPSETQYF. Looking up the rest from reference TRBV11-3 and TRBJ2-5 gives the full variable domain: EAGVVQSPRYKIIEKKQPVAFWCNPISGHNTLYWYLQNLGQGPELLIRYENEEAVDDSQLPKDRFSAERLKGVDSTLKIQPAELGDSAVYLCASSRDRGPSETQYFGPGTRLLVL.

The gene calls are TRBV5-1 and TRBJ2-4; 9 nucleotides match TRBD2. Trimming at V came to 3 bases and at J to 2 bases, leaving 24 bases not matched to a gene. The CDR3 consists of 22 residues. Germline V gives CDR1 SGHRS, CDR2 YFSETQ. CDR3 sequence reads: CASSWVSPGSAGGPESKNIQYF. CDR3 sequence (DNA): TGCGCCAGCAGCTGGGTTTCGCCTGGGTCTGCGGGGGGGCCGGAATCCAAAAACATTCAGTACTTC.

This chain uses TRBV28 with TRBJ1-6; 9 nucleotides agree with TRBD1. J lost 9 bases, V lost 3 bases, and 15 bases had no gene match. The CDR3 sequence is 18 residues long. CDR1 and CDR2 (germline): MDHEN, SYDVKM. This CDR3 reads CASSFPPGQGIRGSPLHF. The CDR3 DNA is TGTGCCAGCAGTTTCCCTCCGGGACAGGGCATCAGAGGTTCACCCCTCCACTTT.

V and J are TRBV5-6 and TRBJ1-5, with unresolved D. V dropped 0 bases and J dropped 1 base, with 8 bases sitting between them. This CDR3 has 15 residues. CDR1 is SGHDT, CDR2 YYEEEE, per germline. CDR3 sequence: CASSLAGRSNQPQHF. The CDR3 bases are TGTGCCAGCAGCTTGGCCGGGAGAAGCAATCAGCCCCAGCATTTT.

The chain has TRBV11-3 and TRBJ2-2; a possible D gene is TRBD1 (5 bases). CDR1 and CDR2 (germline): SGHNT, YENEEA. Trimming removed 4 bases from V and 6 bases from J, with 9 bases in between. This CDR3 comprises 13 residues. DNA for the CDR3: TGTGCCAGCAGCTCCAGGGCGTCCGGGGAGCTGTTTTTT. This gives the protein CASSSRASGELFF.

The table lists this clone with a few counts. As DNA, the CDR3 is TGTGCCAGCAGCTTAGGCAGCGGGGGGTCGGTTACAGATACGCAGTATTTT. Its protein is CASSLGSGGSVTDTQYF. The rearrangement links TRBV5-5 to TRBJ2-3; 9 bases are a match to TRBD2. CDR3 size: 17 residues. The V gene end was trimmed by 2 bases and the J gene end by 3 bases; junction bases not matched to a gene: 10. Per the germline V gene, CDR1 is SGHKS and CDR2 is YYEKEE (reference sequence).

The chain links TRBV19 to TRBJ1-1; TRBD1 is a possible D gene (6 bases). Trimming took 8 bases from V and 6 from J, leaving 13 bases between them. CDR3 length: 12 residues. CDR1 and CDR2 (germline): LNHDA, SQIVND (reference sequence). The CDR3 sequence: CASEWGQAEAFF. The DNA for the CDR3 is TGTGCCAGTGAGTGGGGGCAGGCTGAAGCTTTCTTT.

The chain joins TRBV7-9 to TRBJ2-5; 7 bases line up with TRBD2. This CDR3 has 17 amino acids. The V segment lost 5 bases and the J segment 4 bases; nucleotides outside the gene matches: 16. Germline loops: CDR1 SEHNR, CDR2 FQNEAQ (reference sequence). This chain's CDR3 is CASSPKGGVVLRETQYF. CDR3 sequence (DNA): TGTGCCAGCAGCCCCAAGGGAGGGGTGGTGTTGCGAGAGACCCAGTACTTC.